This TCR beta chain was sequenced during a study of OX40 agonist ivuxolimab in advanced cancers. Germline values: CDR1 SGHRS, CDR2 YFSETQ. Deletions cut 6 bases from V and 0 bases from J, with 18 bases between. The CDR3 runs to 16 residues. TCRdb keeps only in-frame clones here, not all; method: immunoSEQ multiplex PCR. The sample lists tens of thousands of clones, 70% to 85% occurring once. The chain links TRBV5-1 to TRBJ1-2; a possible D gene is TRBD1 (5 bases). The input for sequencing was CD4+ or CD8+ T cells sorted from blood, taken in a trial of the OX40 agonist ivuxolimab. This TCR came from an adult with an advanced solid tumor such as melanoma, head and neck, liver or kidney cancer. CDR3 nucleotide sequence: TGCGCCAGCACCCTCGGATCGACAGCAGCTAACTATGGCTACACCTTC. This codes for CASTLGSTAANYGYTF.